This is a list of T cell receptor beta chains from one sample in a study of blood T cell repertoires in COVID-19. Generated by immunoSEQ multiplex PCR, the TCRdb table keeps only in-frame clones and is missing some. The sample records hundreds of thousands of clones, 87% being singletons. The sequencing sample was made of PBMCs or T cells enriched from blood (not recorded which). Receptor source: a woman between 18 and 30 years old who had recovered from COVID-19. CDR3s leave out the opening cysteine and the closing phenylalanine or tryptophan. A D gene is named only where the DNA matches it firmly. Size values are once, few and many counts, or a class for expanded clones, and some rows have none.

cdr3_aa v_call clone_size d_call j_call
ASAPPRAKETQY TRBV2 - - TRBJ2-5
AAGGAGETQY TRBV10-3 - TRBD2 TRBJ2-5
ASSDWTGENTEAF TRBV25-1 once TRBD1 TRBJ1-1
ASSLTGMNTEAF TRBV7-9 - - TRBJ1-1
ASSERGGYEQY TRBV5-4 - - TRBJ2-7
ASQGGRRTGELF TRBV7-2 few TRBD2 TRBJ2-2
SVHHQGMGGYT TRBV29-1 - - TRBJ1-2
ASSPESSGRANEQY TRBV7-2 once TRBD2 TRBJ2-7
ASEVGLRPF TRBV19 - - TRBJ2-1
ASSLARQDTNTEAF TRBV7-8 - - TRBJ1-1
ASSRDRQNTEAF TRBV27 - TRBD1 TRBJ1-1
ASSYSPSRHRWELF TRBV6-6 once - TRBJ2-2
ASSKGTRGTEAF TRBV6-5 - - TRBJ1-1
ASSLYLRGKEAF TRBV28 once - TRBJ1-1
ASSRETSGGAAGELF TRBV7-3 - TRBD2 TRBJ2-2
ASSQETGGADTQY TRBV14 - TRBD1 TRBJ2-3
ASSFGSEAF TRBV28 - - TRBJ1-1
ASSLEGGTEAF TRBV11-2 - - TRBJ1-1
ASSLGTGNNEQF TRBV5-1 - TRBD1 TRBJ2-1
ASSQGQGYYGYT TRBV14 few TRBD1 TRBJ1-2
AWSVPRGDEKLF TRBV30 - - TRBJ1-4
ASSVVGLAGEASYNEQF TRBV9 - TRBD2 TRBJ2-1
ASSETGQGSFGHTGELF TRBV9 - TRBD1 TRBJ2-2
ASSSTPGYGYT TRBV7-3 - - TRBJ1-2
ASSSPNSPLH TRBV5-1 - - TRBJ1-6
ASRIGTGISGELF TRBV7-3 once TRBD1 TRBJ2-2
ASRQGAADYEQY TRBV6-5 - TRBD1 TRBJ2-7
ASSHLTGSVYEQY TRBV7-3 - TRBD1 TRBJ2-7
ASSFGQGFYGYT TRBV11-2 - TRBD1 TRBJ1-2
ASSLGTGRPYEQY TRBV7-2 - - TRBJ2-7
ASRSPGLADEQF TRBV19 - TRBD2 TRBJ2-1
SALESHNEQF TRBV29-1 - - TRBJ2-1
ASSLESGSTDTQY TRBV5-1 - - TRBJ2-3
ASSLAVVVEQF TRBV7-9 - - TRBJ2-1
ASSPRTSGRITDTQY TRBV5-4 - TRBD2 TRBJ2-3
ASSHRDRGADRGNSPLH TRBV7-2 once TRBD1 TRBJ1-6
ASSSRDRGYYGYT TRBV27 - TRBD1 TRBJ1-2
ASSLHRSVNTEAF TRBV28 - - TRBJ1-1
ATSDHPGQAQETQY TRBV24-1 - TRBD1 TRBJ2-5
ASRGTGARLNQPQH TRBV19 - TRBD1 TRBJ1-5
ASSRYPMGGGANNEQF TRBV6-6 - TRBD2 TRBJ2-1
ASSPPSSKETQY TRBV18 - - TRBJ2-5
ASSEAGGPYNSPLH TRBV2 - - TRBJ1-6
ASSYLGTGQDEQY TRBV6-5 - TRBD1 TRBJ2-7
ASSPRTSGGAGETQY TRBV5-1 - TRBD2 TRBJ2-5
ASERTRANTGELF TRBV28 - TRBD2 TRBJ2-2
ASSQVYGLAGTDTQY TRBV4-1 - TRBD2 TRBJ2-3
ASTHRQGRSTGELF TRBV27 - TRBD1 TRBJ2-2
SASPNYGYT TRBV20-1 - - TRBJ1-2
ASSIWRESGENYGYT TRBV19 - - TRBJ1-2
ASSQGSGQGEGEQF TRBV4-3 - TRBD1 TRBJ2-1
AISESVMGLAVYEQY TRBV10-3 many TRBD2 TRBJ2-7
ASSSRQGASNQPQH TRBV21-1 once - TRBJ1-5
ATSRPDSYEQY TRBV15 few - TRBJ2-7